Shown below are 30 T cell receptor beta chains from a single sample sequenced in a study of cytomegalovirus exposure and HLA in healthy donors. PCR employed 60 Vbeta and 13 Jbeta primers. Measured with immunoSEQ multiplex PCR; TCRdb has only the in-frame clones, and not every one. The table lists some 120,000 clones, over 75% of them singletons. Sequencing was performed on PBMCs. The receptors derive from a woman aged 18-29 years in good health and CMV-seronegative.

The chain's CDR3 is CASSQLGLAGVSYEQYF. CDR3 in DNA: TGCGCCAGCAGCCAGCTAGGGCTAGCGGGAGTCTCCTACGAGCAGTACTTC. The V gene is TRBV4-1, the J gene TRBJ2-7; 10 bases are a match to TRBD2. Losses at the gene ends were 3 bases for V and 0 bases for J; bases not matched to a gene: 8. The germline V gene encodes CDR1 MGHRA and CDR2 YSYEKL. This CDR3 region has 17 residues.

The chain carries TRBV7-8 and TRBJ1-1; the match to TRBD1 covers 7 bases. The V and J ends lost 8 bases and 4 bases, in that order; junction bases with no gene match: 7. Germline assignment: CDR1 SGHVS and CDR2 FQNEAQ. The CDR3 contains 13 residues. The CDR3 sequence is CASRKGASTEAFF. In DNA, the CDR3 is TGTGCCAGCCGCAAGGGGGCGAGCACTGAAGCTTTCTTT.

This clone was observed once. The J gene is TRBJ2-3, the V gene TRBV11-2; possibly TRBD1 for D (6 bases). The CDR3 consists of 18 residues. Germline CDR1 SGHAT, CDR2 FQNNGV. Between the trimmed V and J ends, which lost 1 base and 2 bases, there was a span of 19 bases. The CDR3 reads CASSLVGSGTIITDTQYF. The CDR3 region has the DNA TGTGCCAGCAGCTTAGTCGGATCGGGGACAATTATCACAGATACGCAGTATTTT.

The V and J genes are TRBV19 and TRBJ1-1; D is perhaps TRBD1 (5 bases). This CDR3 region has 18 residues. Trimming removed 0 bases at V and 6 bases at J, with 23 bases between. The germline gives CDR1 LNHDA, CDR2 SQIVND (reference sequence). This chain's CDR3 is CASSIDHRGGILSPEAFF. The CDR3 DNA reads as TGTGCCAGTAGTATAGATCATAGGGGTGGCATACTCTCTCCTGAAGCTTTCTTT. Full variable domain (rest looked up from reference TRBV19 and TRBJ1-1): DGGITQSPKYLFRKEGQNVTLSCEQNLNHDAMYWYRQDPGQGLRLIYYSQIVNDFQKGDIAEGYSVSREKKESFPLTVTSAQKNPTAFYLCASSIDHRGGILSPEAFFGQGTRLTVV.

The chain couples TRBV27 to TRBJ1-5; maybe TRBD1 (5 bases). This CDR3 contains 14 residues. Germline V gene sequence: CDR1 MNHEY, CDR2 SMNVEV (reference sequence). The germline V and J ends were trimmed by 5 bases and 3 bases, with 11 bases remaining between them. The CDR3 DNA is TGTGCCAGCAGTAATAGGGGCATCAATCAGCCCCAGCATTTT. Its protein product is CASSNRGINQPQHF.

This chain uses TRBV20-1 with TRBJ2-7, with D possibly matching TRBD1 (5 bases). CDR3 length equals 11 residues. Germline CDR1 DFQATT, CDR2 SNEGSKA (reference sequence). Trimming took 5 bases from V and 3 from J, leaving 8 bases between them. In nucleotides, the CDR3 is TGCAGTGCTTGGGGCGGCTACGAGCAGTACTTC. It yields the protein CSAWGGYEQYF.

V and J are TRBV28 and TRBJ2-7; 9 bases match TRBD2. The junction had 8 bases not matched to a gene; V was cut back by 5 bases and J by 3 bases. CDR1 is MDHEN and CDR2 is SYDVKM in the germline V gene. This CDR3 comprises 15 residues. The DNA for the CDR3 is TGTGCCAGCAGTACACTAGCGGGTACCAACTACGAGCAGTACTTC. It encodes CASSTLAGTNYEQYF.

V usage is TRBV10-3 and J usage is TRBJ1-1; 7 bases line up with TRBD1. Unmatched junction bases numbered 12, after V lost 6 bases and J lost 5 bases. Looked up from germline, CDR1 is ENHRY and CDR2 is SYGVKD. The CDR3 length is 15 residues. CDR3: CAISVPQQGRTEAFF. CDR3 DNA sequence: TGTGCCATCAGCGTTCCTCAACAGGGGAGAACTGAAGCTTTCTTT.

The chain combines TRBV5-8 with TRBJ2-1; TRBD1 might be the D (6 bases). The CDR3 contains 16 residues. V was pared by 1 base and J by 2 bases, with 13 bases between. Germline lookup yields CDR1 SGHTS and CDR2 YDEGEE. For the CDR3, the DNA is TGTGCCAGCAGCTTGAATGTCAGGGGTCCCTACAATGAGCAGTTCTTC. This encodes CASSLNVRGPYNEQFF.

The chain links TRBV11-2 to TRBJ2-5, with 13 positions matching TRBD2. The CDR3 consists of 18 residues. The ends lost 1 base at V and 6 bases at J; junction bases unmatched: 11. Germline CDR1 reads SGHAT; CDR2 reads FQNNGV. CDR3 nucleotides: TGTGCCAGCAGCTTAGGTGGACTAGCGGGAGACCCTAGGAAGACCCAGTACTTC. It is translated as CASSLGGLAGDPRKTQYF.

The chain carries TRBV6-5 and TRBJ1-2; D may be TRBD1 (5 bases). The CDR3 has 13 residues. CDR1 is MNHEY and CDR2 is SVGAGI in the germline V gene. V lost 10 bases and J 2 bases, leaving 14 bases between the germline ends. The CDR3 nucleotides read TGTGCCACCCGGGGGGGGACGAACTATGGCTACACCTTC. The encoded protein is CATRGGTNYGYTF.

The chain links TRBV6-5 to TRBJ1-2; the D gene is possibly TRBD1 (6 bases). The germline V gene encodes CDR1 MNHEY and CDR2 SVGAGI. The CDR3 has 13 residues. Between the trimmed V and J ends, which lost 4 bases and 7 bases, there was a span of 13 bases. CDR3 nucleotide sequence: TGTGCCAGCAGTTTTCAGGGGAGAGGTGGCTACACCTTC. Amino acids: CASSFQGRGGYTF.

The chain is built from TRBV30 and TRBJ1-2; D not resolved. Trimming left V 0 bases short and J 5 bases short, with 7 bases between. The CDR3 length is 12 residues. Germline loops: CDR1 GTSNPN, CDR2 SVGIG (reference sequence). The CDR3 bases are TGTGCCTGGAGTGTGGCGGTTTATGGCTACACCTTC. Translation: CAWSVAVYGYTF.

The chain has TRBV6-5 and TRBJ1-5; no clear D. The CDR3 covers 14 residues. Germline values: CDR1 MNHEY, CDR2 SVGAGI. V gave up 2 bases and J gave up 5 bases, with 10 bases separating them. The CDR3 here is CASSYRGRHQPQHF. In DNA, the CDR3 is TGTGCCAGCAGTTACCGTGGGCGCCATCAGCCCCAGCATTTT.

The chain is built from TRBV7-2 and TRBJ2-2; D remains unclear. This CDR3 is built from 15 residues. CDR1 SGHTA and CDR2 FQGNSA come from the germline V gene. V lost 3 bases, J lost 0 bases, and 8 bases lay in between. CDR3 bases: TGTGCCAGCAGCTTGGGCACCACGAACACCGGGGAGCTGTTTTTT. Translated, it gives CASSLGTTNTGELFF.

The chain recombines TRBV19 with TRBJ1-1, with a weak D call TRBD1 (6 bases). The germline CDR1 and CDR2 sequences are LNHDA and SQIVND (reference sequence). This CDR3 comprises 13 residues. Trimming stripped 3 bases from V and 4 bases from J, with 9 bases between. DNA of the CDR3: TGTGCCAGTAGTATCATCAGGGGCACTGAAGCTTTCTTT. Amino acid sequence: CASSIIRGTEAFF.

The chain employs TRBV5-1 and TRBJ2-7; TRBD1 aligns across 9 bases. The junction had 2 bases not matched to a gene; V was cut back by 2 bases and J by 2 bases. There are 14 residues in the CDR3. Germline CDR1 reads SGHRS; CDR2 reads YFSETQ. The CDR3 sequence: CASSFTGGPYEQYF. CDR3 sequence (DNA): TGCGCCAGCAGCTTTACAGGGGGCCCCTACGAGCAGTACTTC. The full variable domain, in which reference TRBV5-1 and TRBJ2-7 provide the parts outside the CDR3, is KAGVTQTPRYLIKTRGQQVTLSCSPISGHRSVSWYQQTPGQGLQFLFEYFSETQRNKGNFPGRFSGRQFSNSRSEMNVSTLELGDSALYLCASSFTGGPYEQYFGPGTRLTVT.

The V gene is TRBV5-1, the J gene TRBJ2-3, with 7 bases lining up with TRBD2. V lost 5 bases and J lost 4; bases outside the gene matches: 7. CDR3 length equals 14 residues. From germline, CDR1 is SGHRS and CDR2 YFSETQ. The CDR3 region is CASRVGGRADTQYF. The CDR3 nucleotides are TGCGCCAGCAGAGTCGGGGGGAGGGCAGATACGCAGTATTTT.

The chain has TRBV6-6 and TRBJ1-1, with D unclear. The length of the CDR3 is 14 residues. Germline V CDR1 and CDR2: MNHNY, SVGAGI (reference sequence). Trimming took 0 bases from V and 5 from J, leaving 10 bases between them. The CDR3 DNA sequence: TGTGCCAGCAGTTACTCAGGTGACGGGACTGAAGCTTTCTTT. Protein: CASSYSGDGTEAFF.

This rearrangement joins TRBV7-2 to TRBJ2-6; D not resolved. With 4 bases removed from V and 5 bases from J, the gap between germline ends came to 6 bases. The CDR3 runs 13 residues. Germline values: CDR1 SGHTA, CDR2 FQGNSA. The CDR3 nucleotides are TGTGCCAGCAGCTCCGACAGGGCCAACGTCCTGACTTTC. This translates into CASSSDRANVLTF.

This rearrangement joins TRBV2 to TRBJ1-3; the D gene is possibly TRBD1 (6 bases). Germline loops: CDR1 SNHLY, CDR2 FYNNEI. The CDR3 runs to 13 residues. Trimming removed 7 bases from V and 8 bases from J, with 15 bases in between. The CDR3 DNA reads TGTGCCAGCAACATCCTACAGGGCTACACCATATATTTT. Encoded protein: CASNILQGYTIYF.

V usage is TRBV30 and J usage is TRBJ1-2; no reliable D call. With 2 bases removed from V and 9 bases from J, the gap between germline ends came to 19 bases. Germline V lookup: CDR1 GTSNPN, CDR2 SVGIG (reference sequence). The CDR3 loop spans 14 amino acids. The CDR3: CAWSLFEASTCYTF. The CDR3 DNA reads TGTGCCTGGAGTCTTTTCGAGGCCTCCACCTGCTACACCTTC.

The CDR3 spells CASSTLQGVREKLFF. CDR3 DNA sequence: TGTGCCAGTAGTACTCTACAGGGTGTGCGGGAAAAACTGTTTTTT. This chain uses TRBV19 with TRBJ1-4, with D perhaps matching TRBD1 (6 bases). Trimming took 4 bases from V and 8 from J, leaving 17 bases between them. CDR1 LNHDA and CDR2 SQIVND come from the germline V gene (reference sequence). This CDR3 region has 15 residues.

V usage is TRBV30 and J usage is TRBJ2-5, with unresolved D. The CDR3 is 13 amino acids. Trimming took 3 bases from V and 1 from J, leaving 9 bases between them. From germline, CDR1 is GTSNPN and CDR2 SVGIG (reference sequence). CDR3 coding DNA: TGTGCCTGGAGCCCCCAATTCCAAGAGACCCAGTACTTC. Residues: CAWSPQFQETQYF.

The chain uses TRBV11-2 and TRBJ2-7; 7 bases fit TRBD1. Germline V lookup: CDR1 SGHAT, CDR2 FQNNGV. This CDR3 has 15 amino acids. Trimming at V came to 4 bases and at J to 2 bases, leaving 8 bases not matched to a gene. The CDR3 loop is CASSSTGQPPYEQYF. DNA of the CDR3: TGTGCCAGCAGCTCCACGGGACAGCCACCCTACGAGCAGTACTTC. The whole variable domain, filled in from reference TRBV11-2 and TRBJ2-7, reads EAGVAQSPRYKIIEKRQSVAFWCNPISGHATLYWYQQILGQGPKLLIQFQNNGVVDDSQLPKDRFSAERLKGVDSTLKIQPAKLEDSAVYLCASSSTGQPPYEQYFGPGTRLTVT.

The chain combines TRBV4-3 with TRBJ2-3; D might be TRBD1 (6 bases). This CDR3 is built from 16 residues. CDR1 and CDR2 (germline): LGHNA, YSLEER. Deletions cut 5 bases from V and 0 bases from J, with 15 bases between. CDR3 amino acids: CASSLSRTASTDTQYF. CDR3 in DNA: TGCGCCAGCAGCTTAAGTAGGACAGCCAGCACAGATACGCAGTATTTT.

This clone was picked up a small number of times. V is TRBV6-6 and J is TRBJ2-7, with a weak D call TRBD1 (6 bases). Germline V CDR1 and CDR2: MNHNY, SVGAGI (reference sequence). CDR3 length: 15 amino acids. V lost 4 bases to trimming and J lost 1 base, with 14 bases between them. Written as DNA, the CDR3 is TGTGCCAGCAGTTTCGAGGCGACAGGTTCCTACGAGCAGTACTTC. As protein: CASSFEATGSYEQYF.

The rearrangement links TRBV19 to TRBJ1-5; unclear D gene. Trimming removed 10 bases from V and 5 bases from J, with 12 bases in between. CDR1 and CDR2 from the germline V gene are LNHDA and SQIVND (reference sequence). This CDR3 is 12 amino acids long. The CDR3 DNA follows: TGTGCCACCGCCGCTAACTATCAGCCCCAGCATTTT. It specifies CATAANYQPQHF.

The chain has TRBV6-6 and TRBJ2-7, with D possibly matching TRBD1 (5 bases). CDR1 is MNHNY and CDR2 is SVGAGI in the germline V gene (reference sequence). The CDR3 contains 13 residues. Trimming removed 11 bases at V and 3 bases at J, with 17 bases between. CDR3 nucleotide sequence: TGTGCCTGCAATCCAGGGATGAACTACGAGCAGTACTTC. It codes for CACNPGMNYEQYF.

This sequence joins TRBV19 and TRBJ1-1, with a tentative D call TRBD1 (5 bases). Deletions cut 4 bases from V and 5 bases from J, with 14 bases between. The CDR3 length is 14 residues. Germline V gives CDR1 LNHDA, CDR2 SQIVND (reference sequence). DNA of the CDR3: TGTGCCAGTAGTACCTTGACCGGGACTACTGAAGCTTTCTTT. It encodes CASSTLTGTTEAFF.